Below are 30 T cell receptor beta chains sequenced from a single sample in a study of cytomegalovirus exposure and HLA in healthy donors. PCR employed 60 Vbeta and 13 Jbeta primers. TCRdb's table, derived via immunoSEQ multiplex PCR, lists solely in-frame clones and lacks some. The data hold around 150,000 clones, with approximately 78% observed a single time. The specimen sequenced was PBMCs. These TCRs come from a woman aged 45-65 years in good health and CMV-seropositive.

This chain links TRBV23-1 with TRBJ2-7; 12 nucleotides agree with TRBD2. TRBV23-1 is an open reading frame, and its role is uncertain. Trimming at V came to 6 bases and at J to 0 bases, leaving 3 bases not matched to a gene. The CDR3 runs 15 residues. Here the CDR3 reads CASRQTSGSSYEQYF. CDR3 sequence (DNA): TGCGCCAGCAGGCAGACTAGCGGGAGCTCCTACGAGCAGTACTTC.

This clone was seen more than once but under ten times. This sequence joins TRBV25-1 and TRBJ2-7; 10 bases line up with TRBD1. Germline-derived CDR1 and CDR2 are MGHDK and SYGVNS. V trimming: 3 bases; J trimming: 3 bases; junction bases outside the gene matches: 2. This CDR3 has 14 amino acids. CDR3 bases: TGTGCCAGCAGTGACCGGACAGGGGGCTACGAGCAGTACTTC. Translation: CASSDRTGGYEQYF.

The chain joins TRBV21-1 to TRBJ1-5; no DNA check was done on the table's D call, TRBD1. TRBV21-1 is recorded as a pseudogene. This CDR3 has 15 residues. The CDR3 is CASNLDRGDDQPQHF. The CDR3 bases are TGTGCCAGCAACTTGGACAGGGGCGACGATCAGCCCCAGCATTTT.

J is TRBJ2-7 and V is TRBV11-2, with D perhaps TRBD1 (5 bases). Germline CDR1 is SGHAT and CDR2 is FQNNGV. The length of the CDR3 is 16 residues. V lost 5 bases to trimming and J lost 0 bases, with 17 bases between them. CDR3 bases: TGTGCCAGCAGCCCGACGGCCAGGGCAGGCTCCTACGAGCAGTACTTC. This encodes CASSPTARAGSYEQYF.

The genes are TRBV15 and TRBJ2-2; TRBD2 might be the D (6 bases). Trimming left V 1 base short and J 1 base short, with 13 bases between. The CDR3 length is 17 residues. Per the germline V gene, CDR1 is LNHNV and CDR2 is YYDKDF (reference sequence). The CDR3 DNA reads as TGTGCCACCAGCAGAGGGAGGGTTAGCGGGAACACCGGGGAGCTGTTTTTT. Encoded protein: CATSRGRVSGNTGELFF.

This clone is judged medium-sized. The chain recombines TRBV7-2 with TRBJ2-5, with 10 bases identical to TRBD2. This CDR3 spans 18 amino acids. The V gene end was trimmed by 4 bases and the J gene end by 5 bases; junction bases not matched to a gene: 16. Germline CDR1 SGHTA, CDR2 FQGNSA. The CDR3 sequence: CASSSTLAGGPSTETQYF. In DNA form, the CDR3 reads TGTGCCAGCAGCTCCACCTTAGCGGGGGGCCCCTCGACGGAGACCCAGTACTTC.

The chain carries TRBV5-1 and TRBJ2-3; 7 bases agree with TRBD2. CDR1 is SGHRS and CDR2 is YFSETQ in the germline V gene. The CDR3 has 16 residues. The V and J ends lost 4 bases and 0 bases, in that order; junction bases with no gene match: 8. The CDR3: CASSPTSRHSTDTQYF. The CDR3 DNA follows: TGCGCCAGCAGCCCGACTAGCAGACATAGCACAGATACGCAGTATTTT.

The chain's CDR3 is CASSNRGWGETQYF. DNA for the CDR3: TGTGCCAGCAGCAACAGGGGGTGGGGGGAGACCCAGTACTTC. The chain joins TRBV5-4 to TRBJ2-5, with 8 bases that match TRBD1. This CDR3 spans 14 amino acids. Germline V CDR1 and CDR2: SGHNT, YYREEE (reference sequence). V lost 4 bases and J lost 5; bases outside the gene matches: 7.

The CDR3 here is CAWSAQGSEAFF. In nucleotides, the CDR3 is TGTGCCTGGAGTGCCCAGGGCTCTGAAGCTTTCTTT. This sequence joins TRBV30 and TRBJ1-1; possible D gene TRBD1, 5 bases. Trimming removed 1 base at V and 6 bases at J, with 9 bases between. From germline, CDR1 is GTSNPN and CDR2 SVGIG (reference sequence). CDR3 length: 12 residues.

This clone has only a few counts. This chain uses TRBV30 with TRBJ2-7; maybe TRBD1 (5 bases). The CDR3 totals 12 residues. Germline V lookup: CDR1 GTSNPN, CDR2 SVGIG (reference sequence). V was shortened by 4 bases and J by 3 bases, with 10 bases between the two germline ends. For the CDR3, the DNA is TGTGCCTGGAAACAGGTCGACTACGAGCAGTACTTC. Protein product: CAWKQVDYEQYF.

J is TRBJ1-2 and V is TRBV18, with D possibly TRBD1 on 6 matching bases. Trimming removed 0 bases at V and 8 bases at J, with 10 bases between. CDR1 is KGHSH and CDR2 is LQKENI in the germline V gene. The CDR3 loop spans 13 amino acids. CDR3 sequence reads: CASSPPQGSGYTF. In DNA form, the CDR3 reads TGTGCCAGCTCACCACCACAGGGAAGCGGCTACACCTTC.

The gene calls are TRBV27 and TRBJ1-1; no firm D call. Germline V gives CDR1 MNHEY, CDR2 SMNVEV (reference sequence). The length of the CDR3 is 13 residues. Trimming removed 6 bases at V and 8 bases at J, with 16 bases between. The chain's CDR3 is CASRQTGGGEAFF. For the CDR3, the DNA is TGTGCCAGCAGGCAGACCGGCGGCGGAGAAGCTTTCTTT.

The chain combines TRBV5-5 with TRBJ2-7; a weak D match, TRBD1 (5 bases). The CDR3 loop spans 15 amino acids. CDR1 is SGHKS and CDR2 is YYEKEE in the germline V gene (reference sequence). V was clipped by 2 bases and J by 0 bases, with 12 bases between them. The CDR3 here is CASSLGSDTSYEQYF. The CDR3 bases are TGTGCCAGCAGCTTAGGTTCGGACACCTCCTACGAGCAGTACTTC.

This clone occurred a few times. CDR3 region: CASSLPGFKPHEQYF. For the CDR3, the DNA is TGTGCCAGCAGCTTGCCGGGTTTTAAGCCCCACGAGCAGTACTTC. The chain uses TRBV5-6 and TRBJ2-7; D not resolved. Germline V gives CDR1 SGHDT, CDR2 YYEEEE. The germline V and J ends were trimmed by 1 base and 5 bases, with 16 bases remaining between them. The CDR3 has 15 amino acids.

The CDR3 sequence is CASSLGGATGGDTQYF. CDR3 nucleotide sequence: TGTGCCAGCAGCTTGGGGGGCGCCACCGGAGGGGATACGCAGTATTTT. The J gene is TRBJ2-3, the V gene TRBV5-4; a weak D match, TRBD2 (6 bases). CDR3 length: 16 amino acids. Germline CDR1 SGHNT, CDR2 YYREEE (reference sequence). The germline V and J ends were trimmed by 0 bases and 6 bases, with 17 bases remaining between them. Using reference TRBV5-4 and TRBJ2-3 for the parts outside the CDR3, the full variable domain is ETGVTQSPTHLIKTRGQQVTLRCSSQSGHNTVSWYQQALGQGPQFIFQYYREEENGRGNFPPRFSGLQFPNYSSELNVNALELDDSALYLCASSLGGATGGDTQYFGPGTRLTVL.

This clone was found once. The chain carries TRBV7-3 and TRBJ2-3; 9 nucleotides agree with TRBD2. The CDR3 covers 15 residues. The junction had 5 bases not matched to a gene; V was cut back by 0 bases and J by 7 bases. Germline CDR1 and CDR2: SGHTA and FQGTGA. CDR3 residues: CASSLTGGGAYTQYF. Written as DNA, the CDR3 is TGTGCCAGCAGCTTAACGGGCGGGGGGGCCTATACGCAGTATTTT.

The chain joins TRBV4-1 to TRBJ1-6, with 7 bases aligning to TRBD1. This CDR3 spans 17 amino acids. Trimming took 2 bases from V and 10 from J; bases not matched to a gene: 14. The V gene's germline CDR1 is MGHRA and CDR2 YSYEKL. The CDR3 loop reads CASSQQMTGRNGSPLHF. The DNA for the CDR3 is TGCGCCAGCAGCCAACAGATGACAGGGAGAAATGGCTCACCCCTCCACTTT.

The chain recombines TRBV7-2 with TRBJ1-2, with 7 bases that match TRBD1. Germline CDR1 SGHTA, CDR2 FQGNSA. V shed 6 bases, J shed 5 bases, and the junction held 9 bases outside the gene matches. The CDR3 is 14 amino acids. The CDR3 protein is CASRSNRGPYGYTF. The CDR3 bases are TGTGCCAGCAGATCAAACAGGGGCCCATATGGCTACACCTTC.

A single count supports this clone. The chain couples TRBV6-5 to TRBJ1-5; 9 positions agree with TRBD1. Germline V CDR1 and CDR2: MNHEY, SVGAGI. This CDR3 has 14 residues. With 5 bases clipped from V and 4 bases from J, the junction kept 3 bases outside the gene matches. CDR3 nucleotides: TGTGCCAGCAGTAAGACAGGGGGGAATCAGCCCCAGCATTTT. It codes for CASSKTGGNQPQHF.

The J gene is TRBJ1-1, the V gene TRBV2; 7 positions match TRBD1. V lost 5 bases and J lost 1; bases outside the gene matches: 7. The germline V gene has CDR1 SNHLY and CDR2 FYNNEI. This CDR3 region has 15 residues. CDR3 coding DNA: TGTGCCAGCAGTCCCGTACAGGGGTCGAACACTGAAGCTTTCTTT. It translates to CASSPVQGSNTEAFF.

This clone was detected only once. The chain uses TRBV15 and TRBJ1-3; unclear D gene. Germline V lookup: CDR1 LNHNV, CDR2 YYDKDF (reference sequence). The length of the CDR3 is 15 residues. Trimming pared 5 bases from V and 2 bases from J, leaving 13 bases between. The CDR3 is CATSQVVDPGNTIYF. The CDR3 nucleotides are TGTGCCACCAGCCAGGTAGTCGATCCTGGAAACACCATATATTTT.

The chain employs TRBV11-2 and TRBJ1-1; D might be TRBD1 (6 bases). Trimming took 6 bases from V and 4 from J, leaving 9 bases between them. Germline V lookup: CDR1 SGHAT, CDR2 FQNNGV. The CDR3 sequence is 12 residues long. The CDR3 reads CASRAGATEAFF. Written as DNA, the CDR3 is TGTGCCAGCAGGGCAGGGGCCACTGAAGCTTTCTTT.

This rearrangement joins TRBV6-6 to TRBJ2-5; the match to TRBD2 covers 10 bases. CDR1 and CDR2 (germline): MNHNY, SVGAGI (reference sequence). V shed 4 bases and J 1 base; nucleotides not matched to a gene: 0. The CDR3 extends over 14 amino acids. CDR3 DNA sequence: TGTGCCAGCAGTTGGACTAGCGGCCAAGAGACCCAGTACTTC. Its protein is CASSWTSGQETQYF.

V and J are TRBV10-3 and TRBJ1-1, with a possible D match to TRBD1 (6 bases). CDR1 ENHRY and CDR2 SYGVKD come from the germline V gene. The CDR3 is made up of 12 amino acids. Trimming stripped 7 bases from V and 2 bases from J, with 8 bases between. The CDR3 nucleotides are TGTGCCATCATTGGGGGCAACACTGAAGCTTTCTTT. Encoded protein: CAIIGGNTEAFF.

The chain recombines TRBV20-1 with TRBJ1-1; D remains unclear. From germline, CDR1 is DFQATT and CDR2 SNEGSKA (reference sequence). The CDR3 runs 11 residues. Trimming stripped 4 bases from V and 6 bases from J, with 9 bases between. The DNA of the CDR3 is TGCAGTGCTATATACACAGCTGAAGCTTTCTTT. It codes for CSAIYTAEAFF.

J is TRBJ1-5 and V is TRBV5-6; 8 nucleotides line up with TRBD1. Germline V gene sequence: CDR1 SGHDT, CDR2 YYEEEE. The V gene end was trimmed by 5 bases and the J gene end by 6 bases; junction bases not matched to a gene: 7. This CDR3 comprises 14 residues. CDR3 amino acids: CASSPTGAGQPQHF. In DNA form, the CDR3 reads TGTGCCAGCAGTCCGACAGGGGCGGGTCAGCCCCAGCATTTT.

The rearrangement links TRBV6-6 to TRBJ2-7; tentative D call: TRBD2 (6 bases). The V end lost 8 bases, the J end lost 4 bases, and 15 bases lay between the germline ends. The CDR3 runs to 13 residues. Germline CDR1 and CDR2: MNHNY and SVGAGI (reference sequence). CDR3 bases: TGTGCCAGCCGGATCGGGAGCTTTTACGAGCAGTACTTC. Amino acids: CASRIGSFYEQYF.

The gene calls are TRBV11-2 and TRBJ2-1; 8 bases align to TRBD1. The J segment lost 7 bases and the V segment lost 4 bases, leaving 12 bases of the junction unmatched. This CDR3 has 16 residues. Looked up from germline, CDR1 is SGHAT and CDR2 is FQNNGV. As DNA, the CDR3 is TGTGCCAGCAGCTCTCACAGGGGGGTGGTGGAAAATGAGCAGTTCTTC. Its protein product is CASSSHRGVVENEQFF.

The chain joins TRBV6-5 to TRBJ1-2; 7 bases match TRBD1. The CDR3 totals 13 residues. J lost 5 bases, V lost 5 bases, and 5 bases had no gene match. Germline values: CDR1 MNHEY, CDR2 SVGAGI. CDR3 region: CASSTGTEYGYTF. Written as DNA, the CDR3 is TGTGCCAGCAGTACCGGGACAGAGTATGGCTACACCTTC.

This clone was picked up one time. V is TRBV5-8 and J is TRBJ1-1; 8 bases match TRBD1. V lost 3 bases to trimming and J lost 5 bases; unmatched junction nucleotides: 6. Germline assignment: CDR1 SGHTS and CDR2 YDEGEE. CDR3 length: 14 residues. The CDR3 spells CASSSGQGRTEAFF. The CDR3 nucleotides are TGTGCCAGCAGCTCCGGACAGGGACGGACTGAAGCTTTCTTT. Drawing the rest from reference TRBV5-8 and TRBJ1-1, the complete variable domain is EAGVTQSPTHLIKTRGQQATLRCSPISGHTSVYWYQQALGLGLQFLLWYDEGEERNRGNFPPRFSGRQFPNYSSELNVNALELEDSALYLCASSSGQGRTEAFFGQGTRLTVV.